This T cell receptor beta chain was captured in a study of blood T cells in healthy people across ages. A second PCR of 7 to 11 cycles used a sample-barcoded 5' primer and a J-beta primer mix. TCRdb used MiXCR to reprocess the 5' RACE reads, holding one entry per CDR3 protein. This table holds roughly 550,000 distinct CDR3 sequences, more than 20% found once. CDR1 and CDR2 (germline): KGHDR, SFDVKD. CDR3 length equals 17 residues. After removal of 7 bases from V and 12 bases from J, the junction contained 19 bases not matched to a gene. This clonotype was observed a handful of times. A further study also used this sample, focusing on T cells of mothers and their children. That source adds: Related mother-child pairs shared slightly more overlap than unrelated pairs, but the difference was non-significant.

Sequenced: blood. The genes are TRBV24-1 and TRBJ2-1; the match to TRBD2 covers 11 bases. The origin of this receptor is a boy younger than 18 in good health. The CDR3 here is CATRPRPGTSGTHGQFF. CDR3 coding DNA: TGTGCCACCAGGCCAAGACCCGGGACTAGCGGAACCCACGGGCAGTTCTTC.